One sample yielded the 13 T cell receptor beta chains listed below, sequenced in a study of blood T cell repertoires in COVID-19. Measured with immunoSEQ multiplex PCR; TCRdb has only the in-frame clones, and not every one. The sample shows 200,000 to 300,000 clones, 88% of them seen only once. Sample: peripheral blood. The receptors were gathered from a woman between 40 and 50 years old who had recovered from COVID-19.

Written as DNA, the CDR3 is TGTGCCAGCAGCCCGAGCCCACTAGCGGGAGGGCCGGCCTACGAGCAGTACTTC. Its protein is CASSPSPLAGGPAYEQYF. The chain recombines TRBV9 with TRBJ2-7; 13 nucleotides align to TRBD2. V shed 4 bases, J shed 2 bases, and the junction held 12 bases outside the gene matches. Germline V gives CDR1 SGDLS, CDR2 YYNGEE. The CDR3 runs to 18 residues.

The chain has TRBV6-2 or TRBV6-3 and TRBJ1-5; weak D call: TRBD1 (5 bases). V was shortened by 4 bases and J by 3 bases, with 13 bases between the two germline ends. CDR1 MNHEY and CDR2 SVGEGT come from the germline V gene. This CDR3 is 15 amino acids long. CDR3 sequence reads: CASSSPGGTNQPQHF. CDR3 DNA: TGTGCCAGCAGTTCCCCAGGCGGGACCAATCAGCCCCAGCATTTT.

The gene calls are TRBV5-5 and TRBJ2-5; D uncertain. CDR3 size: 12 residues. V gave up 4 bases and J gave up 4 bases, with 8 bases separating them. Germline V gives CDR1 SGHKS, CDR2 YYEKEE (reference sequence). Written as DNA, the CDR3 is TGTGCCAGCAGCAAACTCGGAGAGACCCAGTACTTC. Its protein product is CASSKLGETQYF.

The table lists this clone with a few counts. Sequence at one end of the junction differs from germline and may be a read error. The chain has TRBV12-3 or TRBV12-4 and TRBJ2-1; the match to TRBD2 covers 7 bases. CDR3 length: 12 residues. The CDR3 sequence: CASSFQGGRALF. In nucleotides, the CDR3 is TGTGCCAGCAGTTTCCAGGGAGGGCGGGCGCTCTTC.

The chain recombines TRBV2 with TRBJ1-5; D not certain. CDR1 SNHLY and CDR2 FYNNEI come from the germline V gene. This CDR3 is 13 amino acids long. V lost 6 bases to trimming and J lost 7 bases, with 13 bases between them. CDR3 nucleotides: TGTGCCAGCAGATCCTGGCCAGGACAGCCCCAGCATTTT. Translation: CASRSWPGQPQHF. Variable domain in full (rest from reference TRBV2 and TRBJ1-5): EPEVTQTPSHQVTQMGQEVILRCVPISNHLYFYWYRQILGQKVEFLVSFYNNEISEKSEIFDDQFSVERPDGSNFTLKIRSTKLEDSAMYFCASRSWPGQPQHFGDGTRLSIL.

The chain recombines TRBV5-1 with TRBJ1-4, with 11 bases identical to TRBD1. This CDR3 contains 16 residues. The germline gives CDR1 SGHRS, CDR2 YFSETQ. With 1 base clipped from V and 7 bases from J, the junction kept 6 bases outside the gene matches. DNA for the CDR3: TGCGCCAGCAGCTTGCCCGGACAGGGGGCCGGTGAAAAACTGTTTTTT. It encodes CASSLPGQGAGEKLFF.

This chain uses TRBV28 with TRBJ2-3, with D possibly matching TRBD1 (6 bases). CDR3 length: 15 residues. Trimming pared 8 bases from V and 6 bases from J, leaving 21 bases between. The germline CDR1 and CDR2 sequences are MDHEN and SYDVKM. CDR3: CASLGGGVRVDTQYF. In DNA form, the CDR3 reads TGTGCCAGCTTAGGGGGTGGGGTTAGGGTTGATACGCAGTATTTT.

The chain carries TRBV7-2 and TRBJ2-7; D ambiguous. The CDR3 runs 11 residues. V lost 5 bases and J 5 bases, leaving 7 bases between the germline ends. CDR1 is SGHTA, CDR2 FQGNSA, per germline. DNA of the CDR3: TGTGCCAGCAGCAGCCTCCACGAGCAGTACTTC. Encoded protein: CASSSLHEQYF. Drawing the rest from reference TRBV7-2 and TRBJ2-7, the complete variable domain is GAGVSQSPSNKVTEKGKDVELRCDPISGHTALYWYRQSLGQGLEFLIYFQGNSAPDKSGLPSDRFSAERTGGSVSTLTIQRTQQEDSAVYLCASSSLHEQYFGPGTRLTVT.

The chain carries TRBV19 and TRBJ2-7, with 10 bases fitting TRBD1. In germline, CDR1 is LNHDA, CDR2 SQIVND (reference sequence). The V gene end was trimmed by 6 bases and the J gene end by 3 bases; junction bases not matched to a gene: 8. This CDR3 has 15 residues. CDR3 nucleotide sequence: TGTGCCAGTAGCCCCGGACAGGGGGGCTACTACGAGCAGTACGTC. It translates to CASSPGQGGYYEQYV.

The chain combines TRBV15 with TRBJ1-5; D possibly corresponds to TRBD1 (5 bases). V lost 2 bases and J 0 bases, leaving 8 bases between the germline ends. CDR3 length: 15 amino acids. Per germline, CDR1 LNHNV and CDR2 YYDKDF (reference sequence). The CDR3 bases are TGTGCCACCAGCAGAAGACAGACTAGCAATCAGCCCCAGCATTTT. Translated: CATSRRQTSNQPQHF.

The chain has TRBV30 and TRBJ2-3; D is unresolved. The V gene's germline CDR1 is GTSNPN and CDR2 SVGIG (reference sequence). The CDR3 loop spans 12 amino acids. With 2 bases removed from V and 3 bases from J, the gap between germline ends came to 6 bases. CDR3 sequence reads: CAWSLQTDTQYF. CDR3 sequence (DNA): TGTGCCTGGAGTCTTCAGACAGATACGCAGTATTTT.

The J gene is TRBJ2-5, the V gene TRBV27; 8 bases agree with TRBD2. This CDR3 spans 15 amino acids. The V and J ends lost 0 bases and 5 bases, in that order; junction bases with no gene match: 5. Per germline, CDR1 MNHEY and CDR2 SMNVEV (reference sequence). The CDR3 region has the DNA TGTGCCAGCAGTTTATCGCCGGGAGGGCTGGAGACCCAGTACTTC. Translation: CASSLSPGGLETQYF.

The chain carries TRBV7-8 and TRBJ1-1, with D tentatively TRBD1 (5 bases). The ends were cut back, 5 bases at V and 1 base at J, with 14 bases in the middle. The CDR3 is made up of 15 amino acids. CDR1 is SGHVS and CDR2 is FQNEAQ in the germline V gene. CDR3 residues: CASSAWGGTNTEAFF. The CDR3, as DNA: TGTGCCAGCAGCGCATGGGGGGGGACGAACACTGAAGCTTTCTTT.